A selection of T cell receptor beta chains follows, all from one sample in a study of radiation and T cells in renal cell carcinoma. Using immunoSEQ multiplex PCR, the repertoire was profiled, and TCRdb retains in-frame clones only, with some absent. In the table there are roughly 60,000 clones, around 80% of which are singletons. The specimen was blood, collected from a patient whose treatment included radiotherapy and nephrectomy. These receptors were taken from a man in his 60s with renal cell carcinoma. CDR3s include the opening cysteine and the closing phenylalanine or tryptophan. The order of the fields is CDR3 protein, J gene, V gene, clone size. The size entry is marked missing in some rows and otherwise reads once, few, many or a size class.

CDR3aa: CASSYDTGGEETQYF; j_gene: TRBJ2-5; v_gene: TRBV11-2; abundance: NA
CDR3aa: CASSLRAGTGELNTEAFF; j_gene: TRBJ1-1; v_gene: TRBV7-2; abundance: NA
CDR3aa: CASSSRWTGYQETQYF; j_gene: TRBJ2-5; v_gene: TRBV5-6; abundance: NA
CDR3aa: CASSSGTGGYNEQFF; j_gene: TRBJ2-1; v_gene: TRBV13; abundance: NA
CDR3aa: CASSLGAGPSTDTQYF; j_gene: TRBJ2-3; v_gene: TRBV5-5; abundance: once
CDR3aa: CASSVGTANTEAFF; j_gene: TRBJ1-1; v_gene: TRBV5-4; abundance: NA
CDR3aa: CASSPQGGSSYNSPLHF; j_gene: TRBJ1-6; v_gene: TRBV18; abundance: NA
CDR3aa: CASRVDRLSEKLFF; j_gene: TRBJ1-4; v_gene: TRBV7-8; abundance: NA
CDR3aa: CASSFGGALGNEQFF; j_gene: TRBJ2-1; v_gene: TRBV7-9; abundance: NA
CDR3aa: CASSTWRESGNEQFF; j_gene: TRBJ2-1; v_gene: TRBV13; abundance: once
CDR3aa: CASSKLTSTDTQYF; j_gene: TRBJ2-3; v_gene: TRBV7-9; abundance: NA
CDR3aa: CSVLDRANEKLFF; j_gene: TRBJ1-4; v_gene: TRBV29-1; abundance: NA
CDR3aa: CASSYRQGVNYGYTF; j_gene: TRBJ1-2; v_gene: TRBV5-4; abundance: once
CDR3aa: CASSFITQETQYF; j_gene: TRBJ2-5; v_gene: TRBV5-1; abundance: NA
CDR3aa: CASSLDTSGNTIYF; j_gene: TRBJ1-3; v_gene: TRBV5-1; abundance: NA
CDR3aa: CASSGHPSSGANVLTF; j_gene: TRBJ2-6; v_gene: TRBV6-6; abundance: NA
CDR3aa: CASSLRGDTGELFF; j_gene: TRBJ2-2; v_gene: TRBV5-1; abundance: once
CDR3aa: CASSSYIRDALETQYF; j_gene: TRBJ2-5; v_gene: TRBV7-2; abundance: NA
CDR3aa: CASSFAGQQAFF; j_gene: TRBJ1-1; v_gene: TRBV5-6; abundance: NA
CDR3aa: CASSQGVGGATEAFF; j_gene: TRBJ1-1; v_gene: TRBV14; abundance: NA
CDR3aa: CASSARGSNTEAFF; j_gene: TRBJ1-1; v_gene: TRBV7-8; abundance: NA
CDR3aa: CASSLEFSGANVLTF; j_gene: TRBJ2-6; v_gene: TRBV5-1; abundance: NA